Listed below are T cell receptor beta chains from one sample, sequenced in a study of cytomegalovirus exposure and HLA in healthy donors. Clones were sequenced by immunoSEQ multiplex PCR, and TCRdb holds only the in-frame ones, with some missing. The sample holds some 96,000 clones, around 73% seen once. The specimen sequenced was PBMCs. The receptors shown here come from a woman aged 60-75 years in good health and CMV-seronegative. CDR3s include the opening cysteine and the closing phenylalanine or tryptophan. The D gene is left open where the match is weak. Not all rows give a size; the values are once, few, many and, for expanded clones, a class.

clone_size d_call j_call v_call cdr3_nt cdr3_aa
NA TRBD1 TRBJ1-6 TRBV2 TGTGCCAGCAGGACAACAGGGGGGCCCCTCTATAATTCACCCCTCCACTTT CASRTTGGPLYNSPLHF
NA TRBD1 TRBJ2-5 TRBV5-1 TGCGCCAGCAGCTTCGGGACAGGACAAGAGACCCAGTACTTC CASSFGTGQETQYF
NA TRBD2 TRBJ2-3 TRBV19 TGTGCCAGTAGTCCTACCCGACTAGCGGGGGTCGGAGATACGCAGTATTTT CASSPTRLAGVGDTQYF
NA TRBD1 TRBJ1-1 TRBV5-1 TGCGCCAGCAGCTTACAGGGGGCGGGGGCGGACACTGAAGCTTTCTTT CASSLQGAGADTEAFF
NA NA TRBJ1-2 TRBV7-2 TGTGCCAGCAGCTTAGGTTGGGCGAACTATGGCTACACCTTC CASSLGWANYGYTF
NA NA TRBJ2-5 TRBV10-2 TGCGCCAGCAGTGAGGTTAGCGCGGAGACCCAGTACTTC CASSEVSAETQYF
NA TRBD1 TRBJ1-2 TRBV28 TGTGCCAGCAGTTTCCACGACAGGGGTAGGAGCTACACCTTC CASSFHDRGRSYTF
once TRBD2 TRBJ2-5 TRBV7-7 TGTGCCAGCAGCTTAGGCGGGAGTACTTCTCAAGAGACCCAGTACTTC CASSLGGSTSQETQYF
NA NA TRBJ2-7 TRBV2 TGTGCCAGCAGTGACAGGGCTTTCGGCGACGAGCAGTACTTC CASSDRAFGDEQYF
NA TRBD2 TRBJ2-7 TRBV7-2 TGTGCCAGCAGTCTAGTAGCGGGAGGGACCTACGAGCAGTACTTC CASSLVAGGTYEQYF
few TRBD1 TRBJ1-4 TRBV6-5 TGTGCCAGCAGTTATCGTCGCATTGACAGGGGTGAAAAACTGTTTTTT CASSYRRIDRGEKLFF
NA TRBD2 TRBJ2-2 TRBV9 TGTGCCAGCAGCCCGAGGGACTATCCCGGGGAGCTGTTTTTT CASSPRDYPGELFF
NA NA TRBJ1-1 TRBV5-1 TGCGCCAGCAGCTTGGACAGATTGAACACTGAAGCTTTCTTT CASSLDRLNTEAFF
NA TRBD1 TRBJ1-6 TRBV25-1 TGTGCCAGCATCTCCGGGACAGATAATTCACCCCTCCACTTT CASISGTDNSPLHF
NA NA TRBJ1-2 TRBV4-3 TGCGCCAGCAGCCAAGTCGACGGGAACTATGGCTACACCTTC CASSQVDGNYGYTF
NA TRBD1 TRBJ1-5 TRBV19 TGTGCCAGTAGTATACAGGCCAGGGGGCCGGGTCAGCCCCAGCATTTT CASSIQARGPGQPQHF
NA NA TRBJ1-1 TRBV4-1 TGCGCCAGCAGCCGAACAGGGATCACTGAAGCTTTCTTT CASSRTGITEAFF
NA NA TRBJ1-1 TRBV7-6 TGTGCCAGCAGCTTAGGACAGGAGCCTGAAGCTTTCTTT CASSLGQEPEAFF
NA TRBD1 TRBJ1-4 TRBV25-1 TGTGCCAGCGGGGACCACAGGGGGCGGAATGAAAAACTGTTTTTT CASGDHRGRNEKLFF
NA TRBD2 TRBJ2-7 TRBV2 TGTGCCAGCAGTGAACTAGCGGGAAGCTACGAGCAGTACTTC CASSELAGSYEQYF
few NA TRBJ1-1 TRBV29-1 TGCAGCGTTCGACAGAACACTGAAGCTTTCTTT CSVRQNTEAFF
once NA TRBJ2-5 TRBV6-5 TGTGCCAGCAGTTACGGTCGGGAGACCCAGTACTTC CASSYGRETQYF
NA NA TRBJ2-7 TRBV6-5 TGTGCCAGCAGACGATTCCAGGGGCACGAGCAGTACTTC CASRRFQGHEQYF
NA TRBD1 TRBJ1-6 TRBV6-5 TGTGCCAGCAGAATCGGGACAGGGGGTAGTTCACCCCTCCACTTT CASRIGTGGSSPLHF
NA NA TRBJ2-2 TRBV6-6 TGTGCCAGCAGTTATGCTGAGGGGCTGTTTTTT CASSYAEGLFF
NA TRBD1 TRBJ1-1 TRBV28 TGTGCCAGCAGAAATGCACAGGGGGACACTGAAGCTTTCTTT CASRNAQGDTEAFF
NA NA TRBJ1-5 TRBV6-6 TGTGCCAGCAGCTTCTCTAATCAGCCCCAGCATTTT CASSFSNQPQHF
NA NA TRBJ2-7 TRBV4-1 TGCGCCAGCAGCCCGTATGGCCTACAGAGGCTCCAGGGGCGACCCTACGAGCAGTACTTC CASSPYGLQRLQGRPYEQYF
NA TRBD2 TRBJ2-3 TRBV7-2 TGTGCCAGCAGCCCCACTAGCGGGGGTCCTCCCCCGCAGTATTTT CASSPTSGGPPPQYF
few TRBD2 TRBJ2-2 TRBV13 TGTGCCAGCAGCCCACGACTAGCGGTGAACACCGGGGAGCTGTTTTTT CASSPRLAVNTGELFF
NA NA TRBJ1-1 TRBV14 TGTGCCAGCAGCCACAGGGCTAGGGGCACTGAAGCTTTCTTT CASSHRARGTEAFF
NA TRBD2 TRBJ2-5 TRBV28 TGTGCCAGCAGTCCCGGACTAGCGGGAGAGGTGGGTGAGACCCAGTACTTC CASSPGLAGEVGETQYF